These 21 T cell receptor beta chains originate from one sample sequenced in a study of Ad26.COV2.S vaccination and SARS-CoV-2 variants (dated by TCRdb to about 2021). The intended sense of this specimen's treatment or condition label: approximately 18 received Ad26.COV2.S at low or high dose, single or two shots; about five received placebo; per-sample allocation not given. For vaccine and placebo recipients, repertoires were sequenced using samples collected on day 63 after the first injection. Libraries were built with the immunoSEQ multiplex PCR assay. The immuneACCESS repertoire file appears here via TCRdb, limited to in-frame rearrangements. These files lack a portion of the clones; in checked studies, under half of the deficit traces to unresolved V genes, and the cause of the others is not known. The sample contains some 480,000 clones, 87% of them found a single time. About 13% of the sample rests with the top ten.

Here the sequenced sample was peripheral blood, taken in a trial of Ad26.COV2.S vaccine versus placebo. The receptors derive from a person aged 18-65 years who received the Ad26.COV2.S COVID-19 vaccine or a placebo.

The chain uses TRBV2 and TRBJ1-5, with TRBD1 as a possible D gene (5 bases). The CDR3 has 14 amino acids. The germline V and J ends were trimmed by 6 bases and 3 bases, with 12 bases remaining between them. Germline CDR1 reads SNHLY; CDR2 reads FYNNEI. CDR3 residues: CASSQEQVNQPQHF. Here the CDR3 DNA reads TGTGCCAGCAGCCAGGAACAGGTCAATCAGCCCCAGCATTTT.

V usage is TRBV20-1 and J usage is TRBJ2-7; no clear D. The CDR3 totals 15 residues. Trimming stripped 3 bases from V and 0 bases from J, with 15 bases between. Germline lookup yields CDR1 DFQATT and CDR2 SNEGSKA (reference sequence). As DNA, the CDR3 is TGCAGTGCTAGTACGGGCCGACGGAGCTCCTACGAGCAGTACTTC. Translated, it gives CSASTGRRSSYEQYF.

The gene calls are TRBV2 and TRBJ2-7, with D possibly being TRBD1 (6 bases). The V gene lost 4 bases and the J gene lost 7 bases, with 14 bases spanning the gap. CDR1 is SNHLY, CDR2 FYNNEI, per germline. CDR3 size: 13 residues. The CDR3 DNA reads TGTGCCAGCAGTGTACAGGGTTCTAGAGAGCAGTACTTC. Amino acids: CASSVQGSREQYF.

CDR3 sequence (DNA): TGTGCCAGCAGCAGAGGACAGGTACTTAGCAATCAGCCCCAGCATTTT. This translates into CASSRGQVLSNQPQHF. This chain uses TRBV7-8 with TRBJ1-5; 7 positions agree with TRBD1. CDR1 is SGHVS, CDR2 FQNEAQ, per germline. The V and J ends lost 5 bases and 0 bases, in that order; junction bases with no gene match: 7. This CDR3 comprises 16 residues.

This chain links TRBV5-4 with TRBJ1-3; the match to TRBD1 covers 7 bases. The CDR3 is 15 residues long. The V gene end was trimmed by 3 bases and the J gene end by 4 bases; junction bases not matched to a gene: 7. The germline V gene encodes CDR1 SGHNT and CDR2 YYREEE (reference sequence). This chain's CDR3 is CASSSSGGSGNTIYF. In DNA, the CDR3 is TGTGCCAGCAGCTCGTCAGGGGGAAGCGGAAACACCATATATTTT.

In this sample, this clone turned up once. The V call is TRBV13, the J call TRBJ2-2; TRBD1 is a possible D gene (6 bases). V lost 5 bases and J lost 5, with 15 bases in between. The CDR3 runs 15 residues. CDR1 and CDR2 from the germline V gene are PRHDT and FYEKMQ (reference sequence). CDR3 in DNA: TGTGCCAGCAGCCCACTAAGGACAGAGACCGGGGAGCTGTTTTTT. Translated: CASSPLRTETGELFF. Combining the CDR3 with reference TRBV13 and TRBJ2-2 gives the whole variable domain AAGVIQSPRHLIKEKRETATLKCYPIPRHDTVYWYQQGPGQDPQFLISFYEKMQSDKGSIPDRFSAQQFSDYHSELNMSSLELGDSALYFCASSPLRTETGELFFGEGSRLTVL.

The chain links TRBV7-3 to TRBJ2-1, with 9 bases aligning to TRBD2. The CDR3 length is 15 residues. Unmatched junction bases numbered 3, after V lost 5 bases and J lost 1 base. Germline loops: CDR1 SGHTA, CDR2 FQGTGA. CDR3 protein: CASSPSGRSYNEQFF. Here the CDR3 DNA reads TGTGCCAGCAGCCCCAGCGGGAGGTCCTACAATGAGCAGTTCTTC.

The chain employs TRBV10-3 and TRBJ2-2; 11 nucleotides match TRBD2. The germline gives CDR1 ENHRY, CDR2 SYGVKD. With 4 bases clipped from V and 4 bases from J, the junction kept 8 bases outside the gene matches. The CDR3 sequence is 17 residues long. The CDR3 reads CAISASGTSGFTGELFF. CDR3 sequence (DNA): TGTGCCATCAGTGCCTCAGGGACTAGCGGCTTCACCGGGGAGCTGTTTTTT.

The chain combines TRBV7-2 with TRBJ1-4, with TRBD1 as a possible D gene (6 bases). There are 16 residues in the CDR3. The ends were cut back, 4 bases at V and 5 bases at J, with 17 bases in the middle. Per the germline V gene, CDR1 is SGHTA and CDR2 is FQGNSA. The CDR3 spells CASSSPGARRNEKLFF. CDR3 DNA sequence: TGTGCCAGCAGCTCACCGGGGGCCCGAAGGAATGAAAAACTGTTTTTT. The whole variable domain, remainder taken from reference TRBV7-2 and TRBJ1-4, is GAGVSQSPSNKVTEKGKDVELRCDPISGHTALYWYRQSLGQGLEFLIYFQGNSAPDKSGLPSDRFSAERTGGSVSTLTIQRTQQEDSAVYLCASSSPGARRNEKLFFGSGTQLSVL.

This clone was counted a single time. The rearrangement links TRBV9 to TRBJ1-3; D not resolved. The CDR3 totals 11 residues. Trimming took off 4 bases at V and 4 bases at J, with 3 bases between the two ends. CDR1 SGDLS and CDR2 YYNGEE come from the germline V gene. This chain's CDR3 is CASSTGNTIYF. The CDR3 region has the DNA TGTGCCAGCAGCACAGGAAACACCATATATTTT.

This rearrangement joins TRBV7-2 to TRBJ2-5; either TRBD1 or TRBD2 may fit D (5 bases each). The germline V and J ends were trimmed by 4 bases and 6 bases, with 12 bases remaining between them. CDR3 size: 13 residues. Germline V CDR1 and CDR2: SGHTA, FQGNSA. The CDR3 loop is CASSSGPGKTQYF. DNA for the CDR3: TGTGCCAGCAGCTCGGGACCGGGAAAGACCCAGTACTTC.

The rearrangement uses TRBV7-9 and TRBJ2-5; no clear D. The CDR3 length is 13 residues. With 4 bases removed from V and 4 bases from J, the gap between germline ends came to 10 bases. CDR1 and CDR2 from the germline V gene are SEHNR and FQNEAQ (reference sequence). The CDR3 nucleotides are TGTGCCAGCAGCTCCCACGGTCGAGAGACCCAGTACTTC. Protein: CASSSHGRETQYF.

This chain uses TRBV5-1 with TRBJ2-5, with D possibly matching TRBD1 (5 bases). Trimming cost V 4 bases and J 6 bases, with 13 bases left between them. The CDR3 contains 13 residues. In germline, CDR1 is SGHRS, CDR2 YFSETQ. The CDR3 here is CASSLGQGKTQYF. In nucleotides, the CDR3 is TGCGCCAGCAGCCTGGGGCAGGGAAAGACCCAGTACTTC.

This sequence joins TRBV28 and TRBJ2-7; D uncertain. This CDR3 comprises 16 residues. The germline CDR1 and CDR2 sequences are MDHEN and SYDVKM. V was clipped by 6 bases and J by 0 bases, with 18 bases between them. CDR3 in DNA: TGTGCCAGCAGCGCCCTAGGGATTACGAGCTCCTACGAGCAGTACTTC. Translating it yields CASSALGITSSYEQYF.

This sequence joins TRBV6-2 or TRBV6-3 and TRBJ2-7, with a tentative D call TRBD1 (6 bases). Germline loops: CDR1 MNHEY, CDR2 SVGEGT. Between the trimmed V and J ends, which lost 5 bases and 0 bases, there was a span of 8 bases. CDR3 size: 13 residues. The CDR3 DNA reads as TGTGCCAGCAGTCCACAGGGCTCCTACGAGCAGTACTTC. Protein product: CASSPQGSYEQYF.

The chain joins TRBV5-1 to TRBJ2-7; 8 nucleotides align to TRBD1. The germline V gene has CDR1 SGHRS and CDR2 YFSETQ. CDR3 size: 14 residues. V gave up 1 base and J gave up 3 bases; unmatched junction bases: 3. DNA of the CDR3: TGCGCCAGCAGCTTGAGGACAGGGAACTACGAGCAGTACTTC. Translation gives CASSLRTGNYEQYF.

J is TRBJ2-7 and V is TRBV19; 13 nucleotides align to TRBD2. This CDR3 has 15 residues. The V segment lost 3 bases and the J segment 7 bases; nucleotides outside the gene matches: 6. From germline, CDR1 is LNHDA and CDR2 SQIVND (reference sequence). The CDR3 reads CASSIGGLAGREQYF. CDR3 nucleotides: TGTGCCAGTAGTATCGGGGGACTAGCGGGGAGGGAGCAGTACTTC.

This clone was detected ten times or more. The V gene is TRBV9, the J gene TRBJ2-2; D uncertain. V lost 0 bases and J 3 bases, leaving 12 bases between the germline ends. There are 16 residues in the CDR3. Germline V gene lookup returns CDR1 SGDLS and CDR2 YYNGEE. Written as DNA, the CDR3 is TGTGCCAGCAGCGTAGAATCCGTCACCTACACCGGGGAGCTGTTTTTT. Protein product: CASSVESVTYTGELFF.

J is TRBJ2-5 and V is TRBV15; 9 bases align to TRBD1. With V trimmed by 5 bases and J by 5 bases, 6 bases remained unmatched. The CDR3 covers 14 residues. CDR1 and CDR2 from the germline V gene are LNHNV and YYDKDF (reference sequence). The CDR3 is CATSGGQGGETQYF. Written as DNA, the CDR3 is TGTGCCACCAGCGGGGGACAGGGAGGGGAGACCCAGTACTTC. The entire variable domain, with the rest obtained from reference TRBV15 and TRBJ2-5, is as follows: DAMVIQNPRYQVTQFGKPVTLSCSQTLNHNVMYWYQQKSSQAPKLLFHYYDKDFNNEADTPDNFQSRRPNTSFCFLDIRSPGLGDTAMYLCATSGGQGGETQYFGPGTRLLVL.

V and J are TRBV2 and TRBJ2-1; 14 bases fit TRBD2. J lost 8 bases, V lost 6 bases, and 6 bases had no gene match. Per germline, CDR1 SNHLY and CDR2 FYNNEI. This CDR3 is 15 amino acids long. The DNA for the CDR3 is TGTGCCAGCAGGCTCGGACTAGCGGGAGGATATGAGCAGTTCTTC. Translation gives CASRLGLAGGYEQFF. Full variable domain (remainder filled in from reference TRBV2 and TRBJ2-1): EPEVTQTPSHQVTQMGQEVILRCVPISNHLYFYWYRQILGQKVEFLVSFYNNEISEKSEIFDDQFSVERPDGSNFTLKIRSTKLEDSAMYFCASRLGLAGGYEQFFGPGTRLTVL.

J is TRBJ2-1 and V is TRBV6-4, with D possibly being TRBD2 (8 bases). V shed 4 bases and J shed 5 bases, with 18 bases lying between them. Germline CDR1 MRHNA, CDR2 SNTAGT. This CDR3 region has 16 residues. CDR3 coding DNA: TGTGCCAGCAGTGCTCGGGAGGGGGCCTTACACAATGAGCAGTTCTTC. This codes for CASSAREGALHNEQFF.